This entry concerns a single T cell receptor beta chain. Its antigen remains unknown. The time point is: sample taken at primary tumor resection. Individually, TCR cDNA molecules were each labelled with a unique molecular identifier. TCRdb called the 5' RACE reads again in MiXCR, with one record for every CDR3 protein. The table includes about 20,000 distinct CDR3 sequences, more than 6.5% detected once. This CDR3 spans 15 amino acids. CDR1 is MNHEY, CDR2 SVGEGT, per germline. V lost 5 bases, J lost 2 bases, and 5 bases stayed unmatched. The data were taken from a study of spatial heterogeneity in lung cancer. Across the study: Within raw reads, each unique TCR and UMI combination appeared on average more than ten times.

Whole-study results and caveats: Counts of expanded alpha and beta TCRs within tumors tracked the tumor nonsynonymous mutation count. Ubiquitous and regional expanded TCR counts mirrored ubiquitous and regional nonsynonymous mutation counts, respectively.

The chain links TRBV6-2 or TRBV6-3 to TRBJ2-2; 7 bases map to TRBD2. This material consisted of lung tumor tissue, taken at surgery. The receptor was derived from a male donor with early-stage non-small cell lung cancer. The CDR3 loop is CASSLAGVNTGELFF. For the CDR3, the DNA is TGTGCCAGCAGTCTGGCGGGGGTCAACACCGGGGAGCTGTTTTTT.